These T cell receptor beta chains were read from a single sample in a study of tumor-infiltrating lymphocytes in primary liver carcinoma. TCRdb re-derived calls from the multiplex PCR reads in MiXCR, one entry per CDR3 protein. The table shows about 310,000 distinct CDR3 sequences, with about 62% occurring only once. Sequenced material: peripheral blood. These receptors all stem from a man aged 35 to 55 with primary liver carcinoma and hepatitis B virus infection. Each CDR3 is given with its conserved first and last residue. The order of the fields is V gene, D gene, CDR3 length, J gene, CDR3 protein. The D gene is left open where the match is weak.

TRBV7-9,-,13,TRBJ1-1,CASSLEASTEAFF
TRBV12-3/TRBV12-4,TRBD1,14,TRBJ2-7,CASSTGQGPYEQYF
TRBV10-2,-,13,TRBJ2-7,CASSGALAYEQYF
TRBV29-1,-,14,TRBJ1-3,CSVEEQADGNTIYF
TRBV6-1,TRBD2,14,TRBJ2-3,CATQRERRTDTQYF
TRBV14,TRBD2,15,TRBJ2-1,CASSQDGTSVNEQFF
TRBV7-9,TRBD2,15,TRBJ2-7,CASTPLAGGSYEQYF
TRBV11-2,-,15,TRBJ1-1,CASSMARTANTEAFF
TRBV4-3,-,15,TRBJ2-3,CASSQDPVSTDMQYF
TRBV2,-,14,TRBJ2-7,CASSEGSGTYEQYF
TRBV28,TRBD1,15,TRBJ2-1,CASSQTLDRVRPQFF
TRBV28,-,15,TRBJ2-1,CASSSPTLWGNEQFF
TRBV28,TRBD2,17,TRBJ2-1,CASSLTPGTRGRTGQFF
TRBV11-2,-,14,TRBJ1-2,CASGPRRIDYGYTF
TRBV4-3,-,16,TRBJ2-5,CASSQGEGQELETQYF
TRBV10-3,-,16,TRBJ2-5,CATGRKGGADQETQYF
TRBV6-5,-,13,TRBJ2-2,CASSVVKVGKLFF
TRBV29-1,-,14,TRBJ2-1,CSVRTNGGLETQFF
TRBV6-2/TRBV6-3,-,15,TRBJ2-7,CASMGRRLNSYEQYF
TRBV6-2/TRBV6-3,TRBD1,13,TRBJ1-1,CASIIQGGTEAFF
TRBV7-9,TRBD1,15,TRBJ2-3,CASSRTGDTTDTQYF
TRBV7-9,-,14,TRBJ1-1,CASSATGAGTEAFF
TRBV11-3,-,14,TRBJ2-1,CASSLVANPPEQFF
TRBV28,TRBD1,13,TRBJ1-2,CAIQTGVRYGYTF
TRBV11-2,-,16,TRBJ2-7,CASSLRGAGGAYEQYF
TRBV4-2,TRBD1,14,TRBJ2-3,CASSQGQGPDTQYF
TRBV6-2/TRBV6-3,-,15,TRBJ1-1,CASKMTSRGDTEAFF
TRBV10-3,-,13,TRBJ1-2,CAITGTGGAGYTF
TRBV29-1,-,13,TRBJ1-5,CSVGLGGNQPQHF
TRBV28,-,14,TRBJ2-1,CAIQGLGSYNEQFF
TRBV12-3/TRBV12-4,-,16,TRBJ2-1,CASSGGPWGKHNEQFF
TRBV6-6,-,14,TRBJ2-7,CASSYTGLESEQYF
TRBV5-5,-,14,TRBJ2-7,CASSLEPGLSGQYF
TRBV11-2,-,13,TRBJ2-3,CVSSSHGGDTQYF
TRBV24-1,-,13,TRBJ2-7,CATCDPPGCEQYF
TRBV4-1,-,15,TRBJ2-1,CASSYAAKMGGEQFF
TRBV5-1,-,13,TRBJ1-1,CANSPDLGAEAFF
TRBV11-1,-,14,TRBJ1-1,CASSFLGAGTEAFF
TRBV7-9,-,12,TRBJ2-7,CASSPVSYEQYF
TRBV5-5,-,14,TRBJ1-4,CASSRTATNEKLFF
TRBV13,TRBD1,17,TRBJ2-7,CASSSRDRGLGKGEQYF
TRBV24-1,-,21,TRBJ2-6,CATSDPEPQHGQHSGANVLTF
TRBV11-3,TRBD2,16,TRBJ2-3,CSSSLGTSVSTDTQYF
TRBV10-3,TRBD1,15,TRBJ1-4,CAIRGDRGNNEKLFF
TRBV5-1,TRBD2,14,TRBJ2-7,CASQASGLTYEQYF
TRBV30,TRBD2,18,TRBJ2-7,CVWSPLGLAGGSSYEQYF
TRBV6-6,-,14,TRBJ1-2,CASSSLWGNYGYTF
TRBV6-1,TRBD2,15,TRBJ2-1,CASSDGTSGYNEQFF
TRBV6-5,-,24,TRBJ2-5,CASSPSAVYLCASSRTSAQETQYF
TRBV5-1,-,15,TRBJ2-3,CASSLGGGTTDTQYF
TRBV7-8,-,13,TRBJ2-7,CASSLIALYEQYF